These T cell receptor beta chains were read from a single sample in a study of post-analysis software for immune sequencing data. TCRdb called the PCR reads again in MiXCR, with one record for every CDR3 protein. The sample lists a few hundred thousand distinct CDR3 sequences; 35% to 40% were seen once. Sequenced sample: blood. These receptors all come from a girl aged 10 to 17 with multiple sclerosis. Each CDR3 is given with its conserved first and last residue. Each record gives: CDR3 DNA, CDR3 protein, J gene, D gene, V gene, clone size. A D gene is named only where the DNA matches it firmly. Some rows mark clone size as missing; the rest say once, few, many or name a class of expanded clone.

TGTGCCAGCAGCTTGGCCCCACCCTGGCACTTTAGCAATCAGCCCCAGCATTTT	CASSLAPPWHFSNQPQHF	TRBJ1-5	-	TRBV5-5	many
TGTGCCAGCAGTGAGAGTCCCGCGCGTAATCAGCCCCAGCATTTT	CASSESPARNQPQHF	TRBJ1-5	-	TRBV2	many
TGTGCCAGCAGTGCCCCACTAGCGGGAGAGCTTGAGACCCAGTACTTC	CASSAPLAGELETQYF	TRBJ2-5	TRBD2	TRBV12-3/TRBV12-4	-
TGTGCCAGCAGCCCCCGGCGACTAGCGGGGGGGTTTGATACGCAGTATTTT	CASSPRRLAGGFDTQYF	TRBJ2-3	TRBD2	TRBV14	-
TGTGCCAGCAGCTTAATAGTGGGGGGCCGGGAGACCCAGTACTTC	CASSLIVGGRETQYF	TRBJ2-5	-	TRBV7-2	many
TGCGCCAGCAGCCAAGCCGGCAGGGGGGCCTACAATGAGCAGTTCTTC	CASSQAGRGAYNEQFF	TRBJ2-1	-	TRBV4-1	many
TGTGCCAGCAGTTACATGGAGAGAGGAGATACGCAGTATTTT	CASSYMERGDTQYF	TRBJ2-3	-	TRBV6-5	many
TGTGCCAGCAGCTTAGACGGGGCAGGGGATGAGCAGTTCTTC	CASSLDGAGDEQFF	TRBJ2-1	-	TRBV7-3	many
TGCAGCGCTATCTGGGGACAGGGTTACAATGAGCAGTTCTTC	CSAIWGQGYNEQFF	TRBJ2-1	TRBD1	TRBV29-1	many
TGCAGTGCTAGAGATTTGGGACCGCCCTACGAGCAGTACTTC	CSARDLGPPYEQYF	TRBJ2-7	-	TRBV20-1	-
TGTGCCTTTGGGGCAACGGGTGCTGGCTACACCTTC	CAFGATGAGYTF	TRBJ1-2	-	TRBV28	many
TGCGCCAGCAAAATTGGGAGAGGACAGGGGCGGGAAGAGACTCAGTTCTTC	CASKIGRGQGREETQFF	TRBJ2-1	TRBD1	TRBV5-1	few
TGTGCCAGCAGACCCACGGGATATCGGGAGACCCAGTACTTC	CASRPTGYRETQYF	TRBJ2-5	-	TRBV28	many
TGCAGTGCTAGAGTTTCCCCCACGGGTACCTCTGGGGCCAACGTCCTGACTTTC	CSARVSPTGTSGANVLTF	TRBJ2-6	-	TRBV20-1	many
TGTGCCAGCAGCTCAGGGGGTCAGGGGAACATTCAGGACTTC	CASSSGGQGNIQDF	TRBJ2-4	TRBD1	TRBV13	-
TGTGCCAGCAGCGTAGAGGGAGGGACAGGGAACTACGAGCAGTACTTC	CASSVEGGTGNYEQYF	TRBJ2-7	TRBD1	TRBV9	-
TGTGCCAGCAGCACCGCCGGGACAGGGAAAGAGACCCAGTACTTC	CASSTAGTGKETQYF	TRBJ2-5	TRBD1	TRBV13	-
TGCAGTGCTCCTCCAGCGGGAAACTCCTACGAGCAGTACTTC	CSAPPAGNSYEQYF	TRBJ2-7	TRBD2	TRBV20-1	once
TGTGCCAGCAGGGGGAGTCCTAATGAAAAACTGTTTTTT	CASRGSPNEKLFF	TRBJ1-4	-	TRBV2	-
TGCAGTGCTAGTCTACTAGCGGGTCCCAGCGAGCAGTACTTC	CSASLLAGPSEQYF	TRBJ2-7	TRBD2	TRBV20-1	-
TGCGCCAGCAGCTTGGCGCAGGGGAATGAGCAGTTCTTC	CASSLAQGNEQFF	TRBJ2-1	-	TRBV5-1	many
TGCAGTGCTAGAGTGAGGGAAGATACGCAGTATTTT	CSARVREDTQYF	TRBJ2-3	-	TRBV20-1	many
TGCGCCAGCAGCCAAGGCCTGAACACCGGGGAGCTGTTTTTT	CASSQGLNTGELFF	TRBJ2-2	-	TRBV4-1	-
TGTGCCAGCAGCTTAAGTCCCGGACTTGGCGGGCCGAATGAGCAGTTCTTC	CASSLSPGLGGPNEQFF	TRBJ2-1	-	TRBV7-3	many
TGTGCCAGCAGAACAAGGATGAGCTCCTACAATGAGCAGTTCTTC	CASRTRMSSYNEQFF	TRBJ2-1	-	TRBV2	few
TGTGCCAGCACCCAGACCGGGACAGAAACTAGCACAGATACGCAGTATTTT	CASTQTGTETSTDTQYF	TRBJ2-3	TRBD1	TRBV25-1	many
TGTGCCAGCAGTTACGGGGGCCAAGGCTACACCTTC	CASSYGGQGYTF	TRBJ1-2	-	TRBV6-6	few
TGTGCCAGCAGCTCCGTCAGAAGGAGTTCGGGGTCACTCGAGCAGTTCTTC	CASSSVRRSSGSLEQFF	TRBJ2-1	-	TRBV5-6	-
TGTGCCAGCAGTGACAGACCCCGAGGCGTGGATACGCAGTATTTT	CASSDRPRGVDTQYF	TRBJ2-3	-	TRBV6-6	many
TGTGCCAGCAGTATACGGGACTACCAAGAGACCCAGTACTTC	CASSIRDYQETQYF	TRBJ2-5	-	TRBV25-1	many
TGTGCCAGCAGCTTACCCGGGACGGCATGGAGGGGACAGTACTTC	CASSLPGTAWRGQYF	TRBJ2-5	-	TRBV7-8	many
TGCGCCAGCAGCTTGCAGGGGGGGATTGATGAGCAGTTCTTC	CASSLQGGIDEQFF	TRBJ2-1	-	TRBV5-1	many
TGTGCCAGCAGCTTGTATGGGCTGGGCGAAGCCGATACGCAGTATTTT	CASSLYGLGEADTQYF	TRBJ2-3	-	TRBV5-6	many
TGTGCCAGCCCCGGTCAGGGAAATAATTCACCCCTCCACTTT	CASPGQGNNSPLHF	TRBJ1-6	-	TRBV7-2	many
TGTGCCAGCAGCTTACAGGGAACGTTTGAAGCTTTCTTT	CASSLQGTFEAFF	TRBJ1-1	-	TRBV5-4	many
TGTGCCAGCAGTTACCTTCCGGGACAGGGTCAAAATGAGCAGTTCTTC	CASSYLPGQGQNEQFF	TRBJ2-1	TRBD1	TRBV6-5	many
TGTGCCAGCACCACGACTACGGGGATCGGGTATGAGCAGTTCTTC	CASTTTTGIGYEQFF	TRBJ2-1	-	TRBV3-1	-
TGTGCCAGCAGCCTTGGACTAGCGGGAAACAATGAGCAGTTCTTC	CASSLGLAGNNEQFF	TRBJ2-1	TRBD2	TRBV3-1	many
TGTGCCAGCAGCCAGGCTGCGGGGGACCCGGCCCTCCACTTT	CASSQAAGDPALHF	TRBJ1-6	-	TRBV3-1	-
TGCGCCAGCAGTTACGTTAGCGGGAGCCTCGAGACCCAGTACTTC	CASSYVSGSLETQYF	TRBJ2-5	TRBD2	TRBV6-6	-
TGTGCCAGCAGCAAGGCTACCTGCTACGAGCAGTACTTC	CASSKATCYEQYF	TRBJ2-7	-	TRBV6-1	-
TGCGCCAGCAGCTTTGGAACGGAGGAGACCCAGTACTTC	CASSFGTEETQYF	TRBJ2-5	-	TRBV5-1	once
TGTGCCATCAGTGATCCCGTGAGGGCCACAGATACGCAGTATTTT	CAISDPVRATDTQYF	TRBJ2-3	-	TRBV10-3	-
TGTGCCAGCATGGGACAGGGGGCACGGTATGGCTACACCTTC	CASMGQGARYGYTF	TRBJ1-2	TRBD1	TRBV2	-
TGTGCCAGCAGCCCCTTGAGGGGTATGAACACTGAAGCTTTCTTT	CASSPLRGMNTEAFF	TRBJ1-1	-	TRBV7-9	-
TGCAGTGCCACAGGGTGGTCCTACAATGAGCAGTTCTTC	CSATGWSYNEQFF	TRBJ2-1	-	TRBV20-1	-
TGCGCCAGCAGCAATGGACAGGGGGCGAACACTGAAGCTTTCTTT	CASSNGQGANTEAFF	TRBJ1-1	TRBD1	TRBV5-1	-
TGTGCCGTCAGTTGGGACACGAGCACAGATATGCAGTATTTT	CAVSWDTSTDMQYF	TRBJ2-3	-	TRBV10-3	-
TGTGCCAGCAGTGAAGAGGCGAGGGCTACCGGGCCCCAGCATTTT	CASSEEARATGPQHF	TRBJ1-5	-	TRBV6-1	-
TGCAGTGCTAGAGCTAGCGGGGGTTGGTCCTACAATGAGCAGTTCTTC	CSARASGGWSYNEQFF	TRBJ2-1	TRBD2	TRBV20-1	many